The present T cell receptor beta chain was sequenced within a study of cytomegalovirus exposure and HLA in healthy donors. Study-level information: HLA-typed donors were the source of about 81 million unique TCRs held in an early data release. Findings and limits, study-wide: Later analysis identified a missense DCLRE1C variant that was linked to TCR beta V- and J-gene trimming. Most TCR sequences proved rare, with some public TCRs found in many donors.

PCR employed 60 Vbeta and 13 Jbeta primers. Original data processing: Later analysis identified roughly 84 million unique TCR beta chains, 10 million to 12 million shared. Generated by immunoSEQ multiplex PCR, the TCRdb table keeps only in-frame clones and is missing some. Clonal size and the V and J genes are those of that table, whereas D and trimming came from the DNA. This table has under 250,000 clones, approximately 82% appearing once. A word on this clone: Its matching antigen is unknown. This sample also contains other DNA sequences that code for the same CDR3.

Per germline, CDR1 SEHNR and CDR2 FQNEAQ (reference sequence). V was pared by 5 bases and J by 8 bases, with 6 bases of the junction left unmatched. The CDR3 runs to 13 residues. J is TRBJ2-1 and V is TRBV7-9, with 7 nucleotides matching TRBD2. Sequenced sample: PBMCs. The receptor comes from a male donor in good health and CMV-seronegative. The CDR3 bases are TGTGCCAGCAGCCCAACTAGCGCGGATGAGCAGTTCTTC. Translating gives CASSPTSADEQFF.